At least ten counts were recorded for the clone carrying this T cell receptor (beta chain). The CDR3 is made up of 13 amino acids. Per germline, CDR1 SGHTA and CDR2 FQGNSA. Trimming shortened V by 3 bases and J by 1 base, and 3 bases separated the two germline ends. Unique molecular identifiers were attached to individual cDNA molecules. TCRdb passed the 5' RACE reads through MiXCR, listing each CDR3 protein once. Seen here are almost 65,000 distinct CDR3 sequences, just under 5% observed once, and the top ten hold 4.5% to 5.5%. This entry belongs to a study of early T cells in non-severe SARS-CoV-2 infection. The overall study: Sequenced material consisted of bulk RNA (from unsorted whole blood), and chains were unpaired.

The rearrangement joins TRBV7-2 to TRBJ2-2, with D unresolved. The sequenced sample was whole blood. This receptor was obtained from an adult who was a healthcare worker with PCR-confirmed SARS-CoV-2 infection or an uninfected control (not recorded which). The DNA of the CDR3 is TGTGCCAGCAGCTTCAAGAACACCGGGGAGCTGTTTTTT. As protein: CASSFKNTGELFF.